The rows below give T cell receptor beta chains drawn from one sample of a study of blood T cell repertoires in COVID-19. TCRdb keeps only in-frame clones here, not all; method: immunoSEQ multiplex PCR. The sample carries about 200,000 clones, roughly 84% recorded once. Sequences were obtained from peripheral blood. Receptor source: a person in their 70s with COVID-19, enrolled during active disease. The conserved cysteine and the conserved F or W are not part of the CDR3 here. Each record gives: J gene, clone size, V gene, CDR3 protein. Only part of the rows carry a size: once, few, many, or a class if the clone is expanded.

j_call: TRBJ2-4; clone_size: NA; v_call: TRBV5-5; cdr3_aa: ASSPVFRDRVTKNIQY
j_call: TRBJ1-4; clone_size: NA; v_call: TRBV28; cdr3_aa: ASCGTNRFATNEKLF
j_call: TRBJ2-3; clone_size: NA; v_call: TRBV19; cdr3_aa: ASTGLAGVHSTDTQY
j_call: TRBJ2-3; clone_size: few; v_call: TRBV27; cdr3_aa: ASSWRTSGSYTQY
j_call: TRBJ1-2; clone_size: NA; v_call: TRBV20-1; cdr3_aa: SASHRASYGYT
j_call: TRBJ1-6; clone_size: NA; v_call: TRBV6-2/TRBV6-3; cdr3_aa: ASSLNPRGQTYNSPLH
j_call: TRBJ2-5; clone_size: NA; v_call: TRBV28; cdr3_aa: ASSAKITGGGETQY
j_call: TRBJ2-5; clone_size: once; v_call: TRBV30; cdr3_aa: AWSNPYLAETQY
j_call: TRBJ2-2; clone_size: NA; v_call: TRBV14; cdr3_aa: ASSQVNPGTANTGELF
j_call: TRBJ2-7; clone_size: few; v_call: TRBV5-1; cdr3_aa: ASTDGTGYEQY
j_call: TRBJ1-6; clone_size: NA; v_call: TRBV7-9; cdr3_aa: ASRFGLAGNSPLH
j_call: TRBJ1-6; clone_size: NA; v_call: TRBV24-1; cdr3_aa: ATRERDNSPLH
j_call: TRBJ2-2; clone_size: NA; v_call: TRBV28; cdr3_aa: ASRTPVNTGELF
j_call: TRBJ2-2; clone_size: NA; v_call: TRBV19; cdr3_aa: ASSMYLVWASGGPKAPGELF
j_call: TRBJ2-1; clone_size: NA; v_call: TRBV5-5; cdr3_aa: ASSQSPWPPDREDNEQF
j_call: TRBJ1-1; clone_size: once; v_call: TRBV9; cdr3_aa: ASSVLPGEGNTEAF
j_call: TRBJ2-1; clone_size: once; v_call: TRBV15; cdr3_aa: ATNQLTGIGTYNEQF
j_call: TRBJ1-5; clone_size: NA; v_call: TRBV7-9; cdr3_aa: ASSLAGTGIVQPQH
j_call: TRBJ2-1; clone_size: NA; v_call: TRBV20-1; cdr3_aa: SASKGGRRPEGSSYNEQF
j_call: TRBJ1-1; clone_size: NA; v_call: TRBV30; cdr3_aa: AWSRGQSVTEAF
j_call: TRBJ1-5; clone_size: NA; v_call: TRBV7-2; cdr3_aa: ASSLQTGASNQPQH
j_call: TRBJ2-1; clone_size: NA; v_call: TRBV14; cdr3_aa: ASSQLTNYNEQF
j_call: TRBJ1-1; clone_size: NA; v_call: TRBV19; cdr3_aa: ASSMSGDTEAF
j_call: TRBJ2-2; clone_size: few; v_call: TRBV6-6; cdr3_aa: ASSYSNLGSPGELF
j_call: TRBJ2-5; clone_size: NA; v_call: TRBV27; cdr3_aa: ASSLGFRRTSGRGETQY
j_call: TRBJ1-4; clone_size: NA; v_call: TRBV28; cdr3_aa: ASRKGGGRNEKLF
j_call: TRBJ1-1; clone_size: NA; v_call: TRBV6-6; cdr3_aa: ASKTGGTEAF
j_call: TRBJ1-2; clone_size: NA; v_call: TRBV28; cdr3_aa: ASRALDRGGGYT
j_call: TRBJ1-2; clone_size: NA; v_call: TRBV6-5; cdr3_aa: ASSSPSTGGDYGYT
j_call: TRBJ1-5; clone_size: NA; v_call: TRBV28; cdr3_aa: ASSLPGHHQPQH
j_call: TRBJ2-7; clone_size: NA; v_call: TRBV27; cdr3_aa: ASSQLAGGHEQY
j_call: TRBJ2-3; clone_size: NA; v_call: TRBV27; cdr3_aa: ASSPTSGKDTQY
j_call: TRBJ1-5; clone_size: NA; v_call: TRBV7-2; cdr3_aa: ASSLRGRGDQPQH
j_call: TRBJ1-2; clone_size: NA; v_call: TRBV10-1; cdr3_aa: ASREQGARRTGRNYGYT
j_call: TRBJ2-5; clone_size: NA; v_call: TRBV5-1; cdr3_aa: ASSLWDSTMETQY
j_call: TRBJ1-5; clone_size: NA; v_call: TRBV7-9; cdr3_aa: ASSYGQHNQPQH
j_call: TRBJ2-3; clone_size: once; v_call: TRBV7-9; cdr3_aa: ASSSTGVGTTDTQY
j_call: TRBJ2-7; clone_size: NA; v_call: TRBV15; cdr3_aa: ATSRDQAGSYEQY
j_call: TRBJ2-2; clone_size: NA; v_call: TRBV7-3; cdr3_aa: ASSLEAAGTNTGELF
j_call: TRBJ2-3; clone_size: once; v_call: TRBV14; cdr3_aa: ASSLLRGISNTQY
j_call: TRBJ1-2; clone_size: NA; v_call: TRBV7-2; cdr3_aa: PDRISYGYT
j_call: TRBJ2-7; clone_size: NA; v_call: TRBV25-1; cdr3_aa: ASSEYKVPGEQY
j_call: TRBJ2-4; clone_size: NA; v_call: TRBV4-1; cdr3_aa: ASSQDPYPGQGAKNIQY